This T cell receptor beta chain was observed in a study of blood T cell repertoires in COVID-19. Study-wide context: PBMCs, B-cell-depleted T cells, or T cells were the source of the cDNA or gDNA that made up the material.

The method was immunoSEQ multiplex PCR; TCRdb's version includes in-frame clones alone and lacks a portion of them. The data contain about 300,000 clones, about 85% of them singletons. The TCR sequence derives from a woman aged 45-65 years who had recovered from COVID-19. The sample consisted of PBMCs or T cells enriched from blood (not recorded which).

The CDR3 loop reads CASRVAGVRNTEAFF. The CDR3 DNA follows: TGTGCCAGCAGGGTAGCAGGGGTAAGAAACACTGAAGCTTTCTTT. The chain couples TRBV27 to TRBJ1-1, with a possible D match to TRBD1 (6 bases). This CDR3 is built from 15 residues. Trimming stripped 6 bases from V and 2 bases from J, with 16 bases between. CDR1 is MNHEY and CDR2 is SMNVEV in the germline V gene (reference sequence).